This is a list of T cell receptor beta chains from one sample in a study of cytomegalovirus exposure and HLA in healthy donors. Sequencing used immunoSEQ multiplex PCR; TCRdb keeps in-frame clones, though not all of them. The sample carries 150,000 to 200,000 clones, about 89% recorded once. Sequencing was carried out using PBMCs. These receptors were taken from a man between 18 and 29 years old in good health and CMV-seropositive. Each CDR3 is given with its conserved first and last residue. D genes are given only for firm matches. A clone size is listed for some rows: how often the clone was seen (once, few, many), or a class if it is expanded.

j_call cdr3_length d_call v_call clone_size cdr3_aa cdr3_nt
TRBJ2-7 12 . TRBV7-8 . CASSLGTNEQYF TGTGCCAGCAGCTTAGGTACAAATGAGCAGTACTTC
TRBJ2-3 14 . TRBV4-2 . CASSLTPETDTQYF TGTGCCAGCAGCCTTACCCCGGAGACAGATACGCAGTATTTT
TRBJ1-4 15 . TRBV18 . CASSPPQGVGEKLFF TGTGCCAGCTCACCACCCCAGGGTGTAGGAGAAAAACTGTTTTTT
TRBJ1-1 14 . TRBV2 . CASSATAGGTEAFF TGTGCCAGCAGTGCTACAGCCGGGGGCACTGAAGCTTTCTTT
TRBJ2-7 12 . TRBV16 . CASSQDRGEQYF TGTGCCAGCAGCCAGGATAGGGGCGAGCAGTACTTC
TRBJ2-7 14 TRBD2 TRBV6-1 . CASSEGGRGGEQYF TGTGCCAGCAGTGAAGGGGGACGGGGGGGAGAGCAGTACTTC
TRBJ2-1 20 . TRBV27 . CASSFRRAGQEGFAYNEQFF TGTGCCAGCAGTTTTCGCCGGGCAGGGCAGGAGGGGTTCGCCTACAATGAGCAGTTCTTC
TRBJ2-1 18 TRBD1 TRBV4-1 . CASSQDRGGTGPYNEQFF TGCGCCAGCAGCCAAGACCGGGGCGGGACAGGGCCCTACAATGAGCAGTTCTTC
TRBJ2-2 17 TRBD2 TRBV4-3 . CASSQDPPSGRPGELFF TGCGCCAGCAGCCAAGATCCCCCTAGCGGGAGGCCTGGGGAGCTGTTTTTT
TRBJ1-1 15 . TRBV29-1 . CSVDARDYFNTEAFF TGCAGCGTTGACGCCAGGGACTACTTTAACACTGAAGCTTTCTTT
TRBJ2-3 16 TRBD2 TRBV9 . CASSVSAGGPVDTQYF TGTGCCAGCAGCGTATCAGCGGGAGGGCCGGTAGATACGCAGTATTTT
TRBJ2-7 12 . TRBV25-1 once CASGLTTYEQYF TGTGCCAGCGGACTAACCACCTACGAGCAGTACTTC
TRBJ2-3 15 TRBD2 TRBV7-8 . CASSSTSGGADTQYF TGTGCCAGCAGCTCGACTAGCGGGGGCGCGGATACGCAGTATTTT
TRBJ2-7 17 TRBD2 TRBV5-1 . CASSPGGTSGSLYEQYF TGCGCCAGCAGTCCCGGGGGGACTAGCGGGAGTCTTTACGAGCAGTACTTC
TRBJ1-2 14 . TRBV6-1 . CASSPGGTDYGYTF TGTGCCAGCAGCCCTGGGGGGACGGACTATGGCTACACCTTC
TRBJ2-7 18 . TRBV7-4 . CASSDTLGLPTSSYEQYF TGTGCCAGCAGCGACACCCTAGGCCTCCCGACTAGCTCCTACGAGCAGTACTTC
TRBJ1-1 13 . TRBV11-3 . CASSLSGWTEAFF TGTGCCAGCAGCTTATCAGGGTGGACTGAAGCTTTCTTT
TRBJ1-1 14 . TRBV18 . CASSPEGAYTEAFF TGTGCCAGCTCACCCGAAGGGGCGTACACTGAAGCTTTCTTT
TRBJ1-5 14 . TRBV9 . CASSGPGFGQPQHF TGTGCCAGCAGCGGACCGGGATTCGGGCAGCCCCAGCATTTT
TRBJ1-2 15 . TRBV28 . CASSLWGARNYGYTF TGTGCCAGCAGTTTATGGGGGGCCAGGAACTATGGCTACACCTTC
TRBJ2-2 14 . TRBV4-3 . CASSTQGITGELFF TGCGCCAGCAGTACACAGGGTATCACCGGGGAGCTGTTTTTT
TRBJ2-7 13 TRBD1 TRBV28 . CATLPGTGDEQYF TGTGCCACCTTGCCCGGGACAGGCGACGAGCAGTACTTC
TRBJ2-2 14 . TRBV11-2 . CASSLLSTTGELFF TGTGCCAGCAGCTTACTTTCTACCACCGGGGAGCTGTTTTTT
TRBJ2-5 19 . TRBV2 . CASSPAEGVLASELETQYF TGTGCCAGCAGTCCCGCAGAGGGGGTACTAGCGTCAGAGCTGGAGACCCAGTACTTC
TRBJ1-4 16 TRBD1 TRBV30 . CAWSGDRGSRTEKLFF TGTGCCTGGAGTGGGGACAGGGGATCGCGTACTGAAAAACTGTTTTTT
TRBJ2-7 13 TRBD1 TRBV28 . CALPRRQGTEQYF TGTGCCCTACCCCGGAGACAGGGCACCGAGCAGTACTTC
TRBJ2-7 19 TRBD1 TRBV7-2 . CASSSLPWTGISSPYEQYF TGTGCCAGCAGCTCCCTCCCCTGGACAGGGATTAGTAGCCCCTACGAGCAGTACTTC
TRBJ1-3 14 TRBD1 TRBV29-1 . CSVRTGSSGNTIYF TGCAGCGTTAGGACAGGGAGCTCTGGAAACACCATATATTTT
TRBJ2-2 17 . TRBV7-3 . CASSQNADSPNTGELFF TGTGCCAGCAGCCAAAACGCGGACAGTCCGAACACCGGGGAGCTGTTTTTT
TRBJ2-3 15 . TRBV9 . CASSVGGWRTDTQYF TGTGCCAGCAGCGTAGGTGGTTGGAGGACAGATACGCAGTATTTT
TRBJ1-5 14 TRBD1 TRBV6-1 once CASSRDRVSEPQHF TGTGCCAGCAGTCGGGACAGGGTAAGTGAGCCCCAGCATTTT
TRBJ1-5 14 . TRBV6-1 . CASGSTVSNQPQHF TGTGCCAGCGGATCTACAGTTAGCAATCAGCCCCAGCATTTT
TRBJ2-1 15 TRBD2 TRBV6-4 few CASSIGLAGSNEQFF TGTGCCAGCAGTATCGGGCTAGCGGGATCCAATGAGCAGTTCTTC
TRBJ1-2 17 TRBD1 TRBV19 . CASSIWTQGASNYGYTF TGTGCCAGTAGTATCTGGACCCAGGGGGCGTCGAACTATGGCTACACCTTC
TRBJ1-1 14 . TRBV6-6 . CASSYPQGITEAFF TGTGCCAGCAGTTACCCACAGGGCATCACTGAAGCTTTCTTT
TRBJ2-5 14 . TRBV9 . CASSDGGARETQYF TGTGCCAGCAGCGATGGGGGGGCACGAGAGACCCAGTACTTC
TRBJ2-7 16 TRBD2 TRBV27 . CASSFGLGTSAYEQYF TGTGCCAGCAGTTTTGGTTTAGGGACTAGCGCCTACGAGCAGTACTTC
TRBJ1-1 13 . TRBV7-3 . CASSSRGRTEAFF TGTGCCAGCAGCTCGAGAGGGCGCACTGAAGCTTTCTTT
TRBJ2-7 15 . TRBV15 . CATSRDFSRVYEQYF TGTGCCACCAGCAGAGATTTTAGTCGAGTCTACGAGCAGTACTTC
TRBJ2-7 14 TRBD2 TRBV4-2 once CASSLTSGDYEQYF TGTGCCAGCAGCCTGACTAGCGGGGATTACGAGCAGTACTTC
TRBJ1-2 17 TRBD1 TRBV7-9 . CASSPRGQGSIDYGYTF TGTGCCAGCAGCCCCCGCGGACAGGGGAGTATTGACTATGGCTACACCTTC
TRBJ2-7 14 . TRBV30 . CAWSIGGVGYEQYF TGTGCCTGGAGTATAGGGGGTGTCGGCTACGAGCAGTACTTC
TRBJ1-1 18 TRBD1 TRBV6-4 . CASRGREGGQGAGTEAFF TGTGCCAGCAGGGGTAGAGAGGGGGGACAGGGGGCGGGCACTGAAGCTTTCTTT
TRBJ2-7 11 . TRBV30 . CAWSHSYEQYF TGTGCCTGGAGTCACAGCTACGAGCAGTACTTC
TRBJ2-1 14 . TRBV7-8 . CASSFQGIGDEQFF TGTGCCAGCAGCTTTCAGGGAATTGGTGATGAGCAGTTCTTC
TRBJ2-2 16 TRBD2 TRBV27 . CASSGQIAGGTGELFF TGTGCCAGCTCCGGCCAAATAGCGGGAGGAACCGGGGAGCTGTTTTTT
TRBJ2-7 16 . TRBV11-2 . CASSLAAGAPSYEQYF TGTGCCAGCAGCTTAGCGGCAGGGGCGCCCTCCTACGAGCAGTACTTC
TRBJ1-6 12 . TRBV11-2 many CASSHGGSPLHF TGTGCCAGCAGTCACGGCGGTTCACCCCTCCACTTT
TRBJ1-2 13 . TRBV10-3 . CAISEGQDYGYTF TGTGCCATCAGTGAGGGACAAGACTATGGCTACACCTTC
TRBJ2-3 15 TRBD1 TRBV30 . CAWVGIGTGPDTQYF TGTGCCTGGGTTGGCATAGGGACAGGGCCAGATACGCAGTATTTT
TRBJ2-5 16 TRBD2 TRBV11-1 . CASSLGLAGGQETQYF TGTGCCAGCAGCCTGGGACTAGCGGGGGGGCAAGAGACCCAGTACTTC
TRBJ1-5 13 . TRBV5-1 . CASSLQGTQPQHF TGCGCCAGCAGCCTACAGGGAACGCAGCCCCAGCATTTT